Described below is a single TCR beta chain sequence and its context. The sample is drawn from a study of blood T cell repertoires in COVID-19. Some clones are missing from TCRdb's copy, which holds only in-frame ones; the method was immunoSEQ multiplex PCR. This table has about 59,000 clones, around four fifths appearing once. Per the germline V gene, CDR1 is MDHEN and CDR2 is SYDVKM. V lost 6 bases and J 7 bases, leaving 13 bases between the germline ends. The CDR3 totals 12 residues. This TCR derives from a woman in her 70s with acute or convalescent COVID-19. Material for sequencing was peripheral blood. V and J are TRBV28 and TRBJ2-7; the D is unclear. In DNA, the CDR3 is TGTGCCAGCAGACTCGCAGCCGGGGAGCAGTACTTC. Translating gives CASRLAAGEQYF.